The 21 T cell receptor beta chains given below trace back to one sample, sequenced in a study of cytomegalovirus exposure and HLA in healthy donors. The study ran its PCR with 60 Vbeta and 13 Jbeta primers. TCRdb's table, derived via immunoSEQ multiplex PCR, lists solely in-frame clones and lacks some. Among about 150,000 clones, approximately 71% were seen once, and the ten largest hold about 11%. Sample: PBMCs. Receptor source: a man aged 18 to 30 in good health and CMV-seropositive.

This chain links TRBV5-1 with TRBJ2-7; a possible D gene is TRBD1 (6 bases). Trimming left V 4 bases short and J 5 bases short, with 13 bases between. CDR3 length equals 13 residues. Germline values: CDR1 SGHRS, CDR2 YFSETQ. The CDR3 loop reads CASSRPGENEQYF. In DNA, the CDR3 is TGCGCCAGCAGCAGGCCAGGGGAGAACGAGCAGTACTTC.

The chain joins TRBV28 to TRBJ2-2; 7 bases fit TRBD1. The V segment lost 6 bases and the J segment 0 bases; nucleotides outside the gene matches: 4. Germline assignment: CDR1 MDHEN and CDR2 SYDVKM. This CDR3 comprises 15 residues. CDR3 in amino acids: CASRRTGANTGELFF. The CDR3, as DNA: TGTGCCAGCAGACGAACAGGGGCGAACACCGGGGAGCTGTTTTTT.

Here the CDR3 reads CASSPPGRGNTEAFF. DNA of the CDR3: TGTGCCAGTAGTCCACCAGGACGGGGGAACACTGAAGCTTTCTTT. V gene TRBV19 combines with J gene TRBJ1-1; D not certain. V was clipped by 5 bases and J by 1 base, with 14 bases between them. CDR1 LNHDA and CDR2 SQIVND come from the germline V gene (reference sequence). CDR3 length equals 15 residues.

The rearrangement uses TRBV28 and TRBJ2-5; TRBD2 matches 7 bases. CDR1 and CDR2 from the germline V gene are MDHEN and SYDVKM. This CDR3 contains 13 residues. V lost 5 bases and J lost 9; bases outside the gene matches: 9. This CDR3 is CASSGRERRAQYF. The CDR3 nucleotides are TGTGCCAGCAGTGGGCGGGAGCGGCGGGCCCAGTACTTC.

This chain links TRBV11-2 with TRBJ2-7, with TRBD1 matching 8 bases. Germline CDR1 and CDR2: SGHAT and FQNNGV. This CDR3 is 16 amino acids long. Trimming took 5 bases from V and 6 from J; bases not matched to a gene: 15. CDR3 bases: TGTGCCAGCAGCCGCCGATCCGGGACAGGCGTTGGCGAGCAGTACTTC. It codes for CASSRRSGTGVGEQYF.

This rearrangement joins TRBV9 to TRBJ1-5; perhaps TRBD1 as D (6 bases). The V gene's germline CDR1 is SGDLS and CDR2 YYNGEE. V lost 3 bases and J lost 3, with 10 bases in between. This CDR3 is built from 14 residues. For the CDR3, the DNA is TGTGCCAGCAGCGCAGGGGACACCAATCAGCCCCAGCATTTT. Translated, it gives CASSAGDTNQPQHF.

The J gene is TRBJ1-1, the V gene TRBV6-1; D may be TRBD1 (5 bases). Germline loops: CDR1 MNHNS, CDR2 SASEGT. V dropped 5 bases and J dropped 11 bases, with 9 bases sitting between them. The CDR3 runs 10 residues. The CDR3 DNA is TGTGCCAGCAGTTTGGGGCACGCTTTCTTT. It translates to CASSLGHAFF.

This chain connects TRBV5-1 to TRBJ2-3, with a weak D call TRBD2 (6 bases). Trimming left V 5 bases short and J 2 bases short, with 18 bases between. The germline gives CDR1 SGHRS, CDR2 YFSETQ. CDR3 length: 16 amino acids. The CDR3 is CASRLGASEFTDTQYF. In DNA, the CDR3 is TGCGCCAGCAGACTTGGGGCTAGCGAGTTCACAGATACGCAGTATTTT.

The chain employs TRBV5-6 and TRBJ2-1; D is undetermined. Trimming took off 2 bases at V and 9 bases at J, with 9 bases between the two ends. Germline CDR1 and CDR2: SGHDT and YYEEEE. The CDR3 runs 12 residues. The CDR3 spells CASSFDRGEQFF. The DNA of the CDR3 is TGTGCCAGCAGCTTTGACCGCGGTGAGCAGTTCTTC.

The count of this clone is one. The chain uses TRBV29-1 and TRBJ1-4; D gene uncertain. V lost 4 bases to trimming and J lost 8 bases, with 11 bases between them. The CDR3 has 12 amino acids. Per the germline V gene, CDR1 is SQVTM and CDR2 is ANQGSEA. The chain's CDR3 is CSVGEVGEKLFF. In DNA, the CDR3 is TGCAGCGTTGGGGAGGTGGGCGAAAAACTGTTTTTT.

J is TRBJ2-1 and V is TRBV2; 13 bases fit TRBD2. There are 15 residues in the CDR3. From germline, CDR1 is SNHLY and CDR2 FYNNEI. V lost 8 bases to trimming and J lost 7 bases; unmatched junction nucleotides: 8. The CDR3 loop is CASQMGLAGSNEQFF. CDR3 sequence (DNA): TGTGCCAGCCAGATGGGACTAGCGGGATCAAATGAGCAGTTCTTC.

The CDR3 is CASSLQGQDYEKLFF. The CDR3 DNA follows: TGTGCCAGCAGCTTACAGGGACAGGACTATGAAAAACTGTTTTTT. This chain uses TRBV5-6 with TRBJ1-4, with 8 bases fitting TRBD1. V lost 2 bases and J lost 6; bases outside the gene matches: 6. The CDR3 length is 15 residues. The germline CDR1 and CDR2 sequences are SGHDT and YYEEEE.

The rearrangement links TRBV6-5 to TRBJ1-3; D is ambiguous. Germline V gene data show CDR1 as MNHEY and CDR2 as SVGAGI. Trimming stripped 6 bases from V and 8 bases from J, with 11 bases between. CDR3 length: 12 residues. For the CDR3, the DNA is TGTGCCAGCAGCCCCGGTTTAGACACCATATATTTT. It yields the protein CASSPGLDTIYF.

A remark on this clone: An end of the junction differs from the germline gene, which may be a read error. The CDR3 bases are TGTGCTAGCAGCTTATCAACAAACGAAAAACTGTTTTTT. This gives the protein CASSLSTNEKLFF. The chain carries TRBV7-7 and TRBJ1-4, with D uncertain. This CDR3 comprises 13 residues. The germline CDR1 and CDR2 sequences are SSHAT and FNYEAQ (reference sequence).

This chain connects TRBV15 to TRBJ2-7; 7 nucleotides align to TRBD1. The length of the CDR3 is 13 residues. Germline values: CDR1 LNHNV, CDR2 YYDKDF (reference sequence). Trimming at V came to 4 bases and at J to 4 bases, leaving 4 bases not matched to a gene. This CDR3 reads CATSKDRAYEQYF. CDR3 coding DNA: TGTGCCACCAGCAAAGACAGGGCATACGAGCAGTACTTC.

DNA for the CDR3: TGTGCCAGCTCCCTACTAGCGGCCGTGGGGGAGCAGTACTTC. Its translation: CASSLLAAVGEQYF. This chain uses TRBV18 with TRBJ2-7; 8 positions agree with TRBD2. V shed 6 bases, J shed 7 bases, and the junction held 11 bases outside the gene matches. This CDR3 comprises 14 residues. CDR1 is KGHSH and CDR2 is LQKENI in the germline V gene.

This clone has only one observation. This rearrangement joins TRBV27 to TRBJ1-5; 7 nucleotides line up with TRBD1. Germline CDR1 reads MNHEY; CDR2 reads SMNVEV (reference sequence). This CDR3 is 14 amino acids long. Trimming at V came to 4 bases and at J to 6 bases, leaving 6 bases not matched to a gene. The CDR3 DNA reads TGTGCCAGCAGTTCTGGGACAGCACTTCAGCCCCAGCATTTT. It is translated as CASSSGTALQPQHF.

This chain connects TRBV27 to TRBJ2-7, with D possibly TRBD1 on 5 matching bases. In germline, CDR1 is MNHEY, CDR2 SMNVEV (reference sequence). V was clipped by 1 base and J by 5 bases, with 15 bases between them. This CDR3 region has 15 residues. CDR3 DNA sequence: TGTGCCAGCAGTTTATTATCCAGGGTCACCCACGAGCAGTACTTC. It encodes CASSLLSRVTHEQYF.

The rearrangement uses TRBV2 and TRBJ2-7; 8 nucleotides agree with TRBD2. With 7 bases clipped from V and 7 bases from J, the junction kept 12 bases outside the gene matches. The CDR3 is 14 amino acids. Germline CDR1 SNHLY, CDR2 FYNNEI. The CDR3, as DNA: TGTGCCAGCAACTCAATAGCGGGGCCCAGTGAGCAGTACTTC. As protein: CASNSIAGPSEQYF.

The chain couples TRBV30 to TRBJ2-7; tentatively, D is TRBD1 (6 bases). This CDR3 is 14 amino acids long. Germline lookup yields CDR1 GTSNPN and CDR2 SVGIG (reference sequence). V lost 5 bases and J 0 bases, leaving 14 bases between the germline ends. In DNA form, the CDR3 reads TGTGCCTGGGGCGGACAGCCGAGCTCCTACGAGCAGTACTTC. As protein: CAWGGQPSSYEQYF.

This clone was recorded once. The J gene is TRBJ2-7, the V gene TRBV4-1, with D perhaps matching TRBD1 (5 bases). CDR1 is MGHRA and CDR2 is YSYEKL in the germline V gene. The CDR3 runs to 16 residues. V was pared by 0 bases and J by 1 base, with 13 bases between. CDR3 protein: CASSQDRQGRSYEQYF. The CDR3 DNA reads as TGCGCCAGCAGCCAAGATCGTCAGGGCAGATCCTACGAGCAGTACTTC.